The 20 T cell receptor beta chains presented below share a single source sample, sequenced in a study of blood T cells in healthy people across ages. PCR was performed a second time for roughly 7 to 12 cycles using a sample-barcoded 5' primer and a J-beta primer mix. From the 5' RACE reads, TCRdb called clonotypes with MiXCR, one entry per CDR3 protein. The sample has some 940,000 distinct CDR3 sequences; roughly 28% are singletons. Separately, the same data were catalogued under a study of T cells of mothers and their children.

The sample comprised blood. The receptors stem from a middle-aged woman in good health.

This clonotype was counted ten times or more. This chain links TRBV12-3 or TRBV12-4 with TRBJ2-5, with 7 bases aligning to TRBD1. Unmatched junction bases numbered 9, after V lost 6 bases and J lost 5 bases. CDR3 length equals 14 residues. Here the CDR3 reads CASRPTGVWETQYF. The DNA for the CDR3 is TGTGCCAGCAGACCAACAGGGGTTTGGGAGACCCAGTACTTC.

In regard to this clonotype: It may be a read error: a sequence one base away is much more abundant. The rearrangement joins TRBV7-9 to TRBJ2-7, with D unclear. CDR1 is SEHNR, CDR2 FQNEAQ, per germline (reference sequence). CDR3 size: 13 residues. CDR3 sequence (DNA): TGTGCCAGCAGCCGGCCTCGTACCTACGGGCAGTACTTC. It encodes CASSRPRTYGQYF. Filled out from reference TRBV7-9 and TRBJ2-7, the complete variable domain reads DTGVSQNPRHKITKRGQNVTFRCDPISEHNRLYWYRQTLGQGPEFLTYFQNEAQLEKSRLLSDRFSAERPKGSFSTLEIQRTEQGDSAMYLCASSRPRTYGQYFGPGTRLTVT.

This clonotype has more than one count but fewer than ten. Here the CDR3 DNA reads TGTGCCAGCAGCGCCGGCACTGGGTCCCAGTACTTC. Encoded protein: CASSAGTGSQYF. This chain uses TRBV7-9 with TRBJ2-5; D unclear. The V gene lost 5 bases and the J gene lost 9 bases, with 13 bases spanning the gap. CDR3 length: 12 residues. Germline lookup yields CDR1 SEHNR and CDR2 FQNEAQ (reference sequence).

This clonotype appeared many times. The V gene is TRBV7-2, the J gene TRBJ2-7; the D is unclear. This CDR3 is 14 amino acids long. Per the germline V gene, CDR1 is SGHTA and CDR2 is FQGNSA. Trimming removed 0 bases at V and 4 bases at J, with 10 bases between. In nucleotides, the CDR3 is TGTGCCAGCAGCTTAGCGGGCTACAAATACGAGCAGTACTTC. Protein product: CASSLAGYKYEQYF.

The chain couples TRBV9 to TRBJ1-2; 9 positions match TRBD1. Germline CDR1 is SGDLS and CDR2 is YYNGEE. V gave up 3 bases and J gave up 4 bases; unmatched junction bases: 7. CDR3 length: 15 residues. The CDR3 DNA sequence: TGTGCCAGCAGCGCTAGGGGACAGGGCGGCTATGGCTACACCTTC. Amino acid sequence: CASSARGQGGYGYTF.

This clonotype was detected many times. V usage is TRBV7-8 and J usage is TRBJ2-6; 8 nucleotides agree with TRBD2. The CDR3 extends over 19 amino acids. Per germline, CDR1 SGHVS and CDR2 FQNEAQ. J lost 0 bases, V lost 3 bases, and 10 bases had no gene match. DNA of the CDR3: TGTGCCAGCAGCTTTACGCCCGCGGGGGGCGTCTCTGGGGCCAACGTCCTGACTTTC. Amino acids: CASSFTPAGGVSGANVLTF.

The rearrangement joins TRBV12-3 or TRBV12-4 to TRBJ2-7; 7 bases match TRBD1. The CDR3 has 15 residues. The J segment lost 3 bases and the V segment lost 5 bases, leaving 10 bases of the junction unmatched. The CDR3: CASSQSTGPNYEQYF. CDR3 bases: TGTGCCAGCAGTCAATCGACAGGGCCGAACTACGAGCAGTACTTC.

With regard to this clonotype: The junction differs from germline at one of its ends, possibly a read error. The V gene is TRBV7-9, the J gene TRBJ1-2, with D uncertain. The germline V gene encodes CDR1 SEHNR and CDR2 FQNEAQ (reference sequence). The CDR3 is made up of 15 amino acids. CDR3 nucleotide sequence: TGTGCCGGCAGCTTAGACTACAGCGCTCTAATCGGCTACACCTTC. Translation: CAGSLDYSALIGYTF.

This clonotype turned up a few times. V is TRBV27 and J is TRBJ2-1; D assignment may be TRBD1 or TRBD2 (5 bases each). Germline CDR1 MNHEY, CDR2 SMNVEV (reference sequence). Trimming shortened V by 1 base and J by 8 bases, and 15 bases separated the two germline ends. This CDR3 is built from 15 residues. CDR3: CASSLYRSRGDEQFF. The CDR3 DNA sequence: TGTGCCAGCAGTTTATACCGGTCTAGAGGGGATGAGCAGTTCTTC.

The V call is TRBV10-3, the J call TRBJ2-7; either TRBD1 or TRBD2 may supply D (5 bases each). The V end was cut by 0 bases, the J end by 7 bases, with 22 bases between. Germline CDR1 is ENHRY and CDR2 is SYGVKD. This CDR3 contains 17 residues. In DNA, the CDR3 is TGTGCCATCAGTGAGTCGGCTCCGAGGGGTGGCTCAGGAGAGCAGTACTTC. Translating gives CAISESAPRGGSGEQYF.

Turning to this clonotype: This may come from a read error, since a much larger clone is one base off. The CDR3 sequence is CASRLDRIVYEQYF. The CDR3 DNA follows: TGTGCCAGCAGGTTGGACCGTATTGTGTACGAGCAGTACTTC. The chain carries TRBV28 and TRBJ2-7; unclear D gene. Per the germline V gene, CDR1 is MDHEN and CDR2 is SYDVKM. The germline V and J ends were trimmed by 6 bases and 4 bases, with 16 bases remaining between them. The CDR3 consists of 14 residues.

The sample holds a few counts of this clonotype. The rearrangement uses TRBV5-1 and TRBJ1-4; 9 positions agree with TRBD1. V dropped 5 bases and J dropped 0; count of bases not matched to a gene: 5. CDR3 length equals 16 residues. The V gene's germline CDR1 is SGHRS and CDR2 YFSETQ. The CDR3 DNA is TGCGCCAGCAGTGGGGGACAGGGATCAACTAATGAAAAACTGTTTTTT. Residues: CASSGGQGSTNEKLFF.

This clonotype was detected ten times or more. The gene calls are TRBV7-2 and TRBJ2-7; 9 nucleotides agree with TRBD1. CDR3 length: 15 amino acids. Germline V CDR1 and CDR2: SGHTA, FQGNSA. V gave up 4 bases and J gave up 6 bases; unmatched junction bases: 10. CDR3 protein: CASSYRTGEVLEQYF. In nucleotides, the CDR3 is TGTGCCAGCAGCTACCGGACAGGGGAGGTCCTCGAGCAGTACTTC.

This chain joins TRBV19 and TRBJ1-1; D is uncertain. V lost 1 base to trimming and J lost 4 bases, with 7 bases between them. The CDR3 has 13 residues. Per the germline V gene, CDR1 is LNHDA and CDR2 is SQIVND (reference sequence). DNA for the CDR3: TGTGCCAGTAGTATAGCGGGGTGCACTGAAGCTTTCTTT. Encoded protein: CASSIAGCTEAFF.

This chain links TRBV28 with TRBJ2-1, with 7 bases that match TRBD2. Trimming took 5 bases from V and 8 from J; bases not matched to a gene: 3. Germline values: CDR1 MDHEN, CDR2 SYDVKM. This CDR3 region has 12 residues. The CDR3 region has the DNA TGTGCCAGCAGTAGCGGGAACGATGAGCAGTTCTTC. This encodes CASSSGNDEQFF.

This clonotype was observed a handful of times. This chain uses TRBV6-5 with TRBJ2-5; the D gene is possibly TRBD1 (8 bases). This CDR3 is built from 13 residues. V was clipped by 5 bases and J by 11 bases, with 18 bases between them. Germline V CDR1 and CDR2: MNHEY, SVGAGI. CDR3 sequence (DNA): TGTGCCAGCAGTAGTCCCACAGGGGGGGAGCAGTACTTC. Amino acids: CASSSPTGGEQYF.

The chain combines TRBV20-1 with TRBJ1-5; D not resolved. CDR1 is DFQATT and CDR2 is SNEGSKA in the germline V gene (reference sequence). The CDR3 spans 16 residues. V gave up 5 bases and J gave up 0 bases, with 17 bases separating them. The DNA of the CDR3 is TGCAGTGCTCTGTTACTTGACATTGATAGCAATCAGCCCCAGCATTTT. Translated: CSALLLDIDSNQPQHF.

This chain connects TRBV24-1 to TRBJ2-7; D not certain. The end of the DNA is better explained by TRBJ2-5, so the J call may be wrong. This CDR3 is built from 13 residues. Germline lookup yields CDR1 KGHDR and CDR2 SFDVKD. Here the CDR3 reads CATGHPVQETQYF. CDR3 DNA sequence: TGTGCCACCGGGCACCCTGTACAAGAGACCCAGTACTTC.

Only a few counts were recorded for this clonotype. The chain has TRBV19 and TRBJ2-1; 11 bases map to TRBD1. Germline V gene sequence: CDR1 LNHDA, CDR2 SQIVND (reference sequence). CDR3 size: 13 residues. Unmatched junction bases numbered 6, after V lost 10 bases and J lost 7 bases. Here the CDR3 reads CATGQGAVNEQFF. The CDR3, as DNA: TGTGCCACCGGACAGGGGGCAGTGAATGAGCAGTTCTTC.

The rearrangement links TRBV5-1 to TRBJ2-7; TRBD1 is a possible D gene (5 bases). The germline V gene has CDR1 SGHRS and CDR2 YFSETQ. CDR3 size: 14 residues. Trimming left V 4 bases short and J 0 bases short, with 11 bases between. The CDR3 coding sequence is TGCGCCAGCAGCCTGGACGACAGCTCCTACGAGCAGTACTTC. This encodes CASSLDDSSYEQYF.